Shown below are 14 T cell receptor beta chains from a single sample sequenced in a study of blood T cell repertoires in COVID-19. The protocol was immunoSEQ multiplex PCR, while the TCRdb copy is restricted to in-frame clones and leaves out a portion. There are 200,000 to 250,000 clones in the sample; approximately 90% occur only once, and about 9.4% lies in the top ten. What was sequenced was peripheral blood. These receptors were collected from a woman between 45 and 65 years old with COVID-19, enrolled during active disease.

The chain recombines TRBV11-2 with TRBJ2-7, with D possibly being TRBD1 (6 bases). There are 12 residues in the CDR3. Trimming left V 3 bases short and J 7 bases short, with 10 bases between. Germline assignment: CDR1 SGHAT and CDR2 FQNNGV. CDR3 coding DNA: TGTGCCAGCAGCTTTTGGGGGCGGGAGCAGTACTTC. Translated: CASSFWGREQYF.

V usage is TRBV5-1 and J usage is TRBJ1-2; D remains unclear. Germline V lookup: CDR1 SGHRS, CDR2 YFSETQ. The CDR3 sequence is 12 residues long. Trimming shortened V by 4 bases and J by 5 bases, and 9 bases separated the two germline ends. The CDR3 region is CASSISSYGYTF. The CDR3 DNA reads TGCGCCAGCAGCATATCTTCTTATGGCTACACCTTC.

This chain joins TRBV3-1 (or the pseudogene TRBV3-2) and TRBJ1-2, with D tentatively TRBD1 (6 bases). The germline gives CDR1 LGHDT, CDR2 YNNKEL (reference sequence). The CDR3 extends over 13 amino acids. Trimming stripped 5 bases from V and 2 bases from J, with 9 bases between. The CDR3 spells CASSAQGNYGYTF. DNA for the CDR3: TGTGCCAGCAGCGCGCAGGGGAACTATGGCTACACCTTC.

This sequence joins TRBV6-1 and TRBJ2-1, with D maybe TRBD2 (5 bases). The CDR3 runs to 17 residues. Germline V gene lookup returns CDR1 MNHNS and CDR2 SASEGT. The V gene lost 0 bases and the J gene lost 7 bases, with 19 bases spanning the gap. This CDR3 reads CASSEAGIARLKNEQFF. The CDR3 DNA sequence: TGTGCCAGCAGTGAAGCCGGGATAGCGCGATTAAAGAATGAGCAGTTCTTC.

The chain combines TRBV30 with TRBJ1-2; D is ambiguous. CDR1 and CDR2 (germline): GTSNPN, SVGIG (reference sequence). The ends were cut back, 0 bases at V and 0 bases at J, with 11 bases in the middle. This CDR3 is built from 15 residues. The DNA for the CDR3 is TGTGCCTGGAGTGTCGGTGCCGGAGCTAACTATGGCTACACCTTC. Its translation: CAWSVGAGANYGYTF.

The rearrangement uses TRBV12-3 or TRBV12-4 and TRBJ1-4; D is unclear. The V and J ends lost 4 bases and 1 base respectively, with 4 bases between them. The CDR3 is 13 amino acids. The CDR3 DNA is TGTGCCAGCAGTTACGGAACTAATGAAAAACTGTTTTTT. Translated, it gives CASSYGTNEKLFF.

This clone occurred once. The chain employs TRBV19 and TRBJ2-1, with TRBD2 matching 10 bases. Looked up from germline, CDR1 is LNHDA and CDR2 is SQIVND (reference sequence). The CDR3 consists of 15 residues. J was trimmed by 4 bases and V by 7 bases; bases with no gene match: 7. DNA of the CDR3: TGTGCCAGTACCCCAGGAGCGGGGGGGTACAATGAGCAGTTCTTC. Its protein is CASTPGAGGYNEQFF.

Only one count was recorded for this clone. The chain carries TRBV9 and TRBJ2-7, with D hard to call. Germline values: CDR1 SGDLS, CDR2 YYNGEE. The length of the CDR3 is 13 residues. V lost 3 bases, J lost 0 bases, and 7 bases lay in between. The CDR3 spells CASSAPSSYEQYF. Here the CDR3 DNA reads TGTGCCAGCAGCGCCCCCAGCTCCTACGAGCAGTACTTC.

The chain joins TRBV28 to TRBJ1-5; D is perhaps TRBD1 (5 bases). The CDR3 length is 16 residues. Germline CDR1 is MDHEN and CDR2 is SYDVKM. Trimming stripped 1 base from V and 4 bases from J, with 14 bases between. The CDR3 nucleotides read TGTGCCAGCAGTTTATCACGCCGGGGGGGAAATCAGCCCCAGCATTTT. Translated: CASSLSRRGGNQPQHF.

This clone was found once. This chain uses TRBV11-2 with TRBJ2-3; D is perhaps TRBD2 (6 bases). The germline V gene has CDR1 SGHAT and CDR2 FQNNGV. The CDR3 is 16 residues long. Trimming removed 0 bases at V and 1 base at J, with 11 bases between. For the CDR3, the DNA is TGTGCCAGCAGCTTAGATGGGGGGTGGGGCACAGATACGCAGTATTTT. Amino acids: CASSLDGGWGTDTQYF.

The chain carries TRBV27 and TRBJ2-6, with 7 bases lining up with TRBD2. V dropped 1 base and J dropped 0; count of bases not matched to a gene: 6. The germline CDR1 and CDR2 sequences are MNHEY and SMNVEV (reference sequence). The CDR3 is 18 amino acids. The CDR3 protein is CASSLLIAGSSGANVLTF. As DNA, the CDR3 is TGTGCCAGCAGTTTATTGATAGCGGGTAGCTCTGGGGCCAACGTCCTGACTTTC.

The V call is TRBV5-1, the J call TRBJ2-1; 9 bases match TRBD1. From germline, CDR1 is SGHRS and CDR2 YFSETQ. CDR3 length: 19 amino acids. V was pared by 0 bases and J by 4 bases, with 14 bases of the junction left unmatched. CDR3: CASSLAGTGKGGVYNEQFF. CDR3 sequence (DNA): TGCGCCAGCAGCTTGGCCGGGACAGGGAAAGGGGGCGTGTACAATGAGCAGTTCTTC.

V usage is TRBV19 and J usage is TRBJ1-1; TRBD1 aligns across 9 bases. V shed 4 bases, J shed 5 bases, and the junction held 11 bases outside the gene matches. Germline V gene sequence: CDR1 LNHDA, CDR2 SQIVND (reference sequence). The CDR3 runs 16 residues. The CDR3 DNA follows: TGTGCCAGTAGTAGGGACAGGGCCGAGGGGGGGACTGAAGCTTTCTTT. This gives the protein CASSRDRAEGGTEAFF.

This clone was observed a few times. This chain uses TRBV28 with TRBJ1-6; D gene uncertain. CDR3 length: 13 residues. Looked up from germline, CDR1 is MDHEN and CDR2 is SYDVKM. V was trimmed by 8 bases and J by 8 bases, leaving 13 bases between them. The CDR3 sequence: CASATVFDSPLHF. DNA for the CDR3: TGTGCCAGCGCTACAGTTTTCGATTCACCCCTCCACTTT.